A selection of T cell receptor beta chains follows, all from one sample in a study of cytomegalovirus exposure and HLA in healthy donors. The assay was immunoSEQ multiplex PCR, and TCRdb's table has in-frame clones only and misses some. The sample carries 200,000 to 250,000 clones, roughly 80% recorded once. The sequenced sample was PBMCs. These receptors came from a woman aged 40 to 55 in good health and CMV-seropositive. CDR3s include the opening cysteine and the closing phenylalanine or tryptophan. A D gene is named only where the DNA matches it firmly. The size entry is marked missing in some rows and otherwise reads once, few, many or a size class.

j_call v_call clone_size d_call cdr3_nt cdr3_aa
TRBJ2-7 TRBV5-6 NA NA TGTGCCAGCAGCTTTCGCAGGGTCACCTACGAGCAGTACTTC CASSFRRVTYEQYF
TRBJ2-3 TRBV19 NA TRBD2 TGTGCCAGTAGTATAGTGGTTGGCGGGAGGGCCGCAGATACGCAGTATTTT CASSIVVGGRAADTQYF
TRBJ1-4 TRBV30 NA NA TGTGCCTGGAGTACGGAGATTAACGAAATTGGGAAACTGTTTTTT CAWSTEINEIGKLFF
TRBJ1-1 TRBV12-5 NA NA TGTGCTAGTGGTTTGGTCCTACAGGGGAACACTGAAGCTTTCTTT CASGLVLQGNTEAFF
TRBJ2-3 TRBV5-6 NA NA TGTGCCAGCAGCACAGCACCAGATACGCAGTATTTT CASSTAPDTQYF
TRBJ2-2 TRBV10-3 NA NA TGTGCCATCAGTGCTGACAATTCCGGGGAGCTGTTTTTT CAISADNSGELFF
TRBJ1-2 TRBV7-2 NA TRBD1 TGTGCCAGCAGCTCCCTGGGACAGGGGGCGTATGGCTACACCTTC CASSSLGQGAYGYTF
TRBJ2-3 TRBV30 once NA TGTGCCTGGAGTAGACAGATCGAGATCACAGATACGCAGTATTTT CAWSRQIEITDTQYF
TRBJ2-7 TRBV7-6 NA NA TGTGCCAGCAGCTCCACAGGGAAACGGGACGAGCAGTACTTC CASSSTGKRDEQYF
TRBJ1-2 TRBV30 NA TRBD1 TGTGCCTGGTACAGGGGTGGGAGCTATGGCTACACCTTC CAWYRGGSYGYTF
TRBJ2-6 TRBV4-1 NA NA TGCGCCAGCAGTCCAGGGGGGCGTTGGTCTGGGGCCAACGTCCTGACTTTC CASSPGGRWSGANVLTF
TRBJ2-1 TRBV28 NA TRBD2 TGTGCCAGCAGTGGACTAGCGGGATTTGAGCAGTTCTTC CASSGLAGFEQFF
TRBJ1-1 TRBV7-3 once NA TGTTCCAGCAGCTTATATGGGAGTGAAGCTTTCTTT CSSSLYGSEAFF
TRBJ2-3 TRBV30 NA TRBD2 TGTGCCGCTGGGACTACTGCCACAGATACGCAGTATTTT CAAGTTATDTQYF
TRBJ1-1 TRBV21-1 few NA TGTGCCAGCAGCAGAGGGACAGTCGACACTGAAGCTTTCTTT CASSRGTVDTEAFF
TRBJ1-6 TRBV2 NA NA TGTGCCAGCAGTGAAGTTGAGGCGAGCTCCTATAATTCACCCCTCCACTTT CASSEVEASSYNSPLHF
TRBJ2-1 TRBV7-9 NA NA TGTGCCAGCAGCTTAGACAGTCTGGTCAATGAGCAGTTCTTC CASSLDSLVNEQFF
TRBJ2-2 TRBV10-3 NA NA TGTGCCATCAGTGAGGGGGGCAGGGCCGGGGAGCTGTTTTTT CAISEGGRAGELFF
TRBJ2-7 TRBV9 NA TRBD2 TGTGCCAGCAGCGAGACCGGGACTAGCTCCTACGAGCAGTACTTC CASSETGTSSYEQYF
TRBJ2-7 TRBV30 NA NA TGTGCCTGGTTCCGGAGGGGCTCAAGCTCCTACGAGCAGTACTTC CAWFRRGSSSYEQYF
TRBJ1-4 TRBV5-1 NA NA TGCGCCAGCAGCCCTCTAACTAATGAAAAACTGTTTTTT CASSPLTNEKLFF
TRBJ1-5 TRBV7-2 once TRBD1 TGTGCCAGCAGCTTAGCGGACAGGAGTCAGCCCCAGCATTTT CASSLADRSQPQHF
TRBJ1-2 TRBV6-6 NA TRBD1 TGTGCCAGCAGCGCCGGGACAGGGGATGGCTACACCTTC CASSAGTGDGYTF
TRBJ2-7 TRBV30 NA NA TGTGCCTGGAGTGTTTCGGGGGTACCCTACGAGCAGTACTTC CAWSVSGVPYEQYF
TRBJ1-5 TRBV7-9 NA NA TGTTCCAGCAGCCCGTTGGGAGTGAATAGCAATCAGCCCCAGCATTTT CSSSPLGVNSNQPQHF
TRBJ1-2 TRBV9 NA NA TGTGCCAGCAGCCCTCTTGAGGCGATACTACCATCTAACTATGGCTACACCTTC CASSPLEAILPSNYGYTF
TRBJ1-1 TRBV6-5 NA NA TGTGCCAGCAGCCCAGACAGGTCCCCCGGAGCTTTCTTT CASSPDRSPGAFF
TRBJ1-1 TRBV6-5 NA NA TGTGCCAGCAGCCTGACGCCCAGGACTGAAGCTTTCTTT CASSLTPRTEAFF
TRBJ1-1 TRBV7-9 NA NA TGTGCCAGCAGCTTGGTCGATGGGCTCCCGGCGCGAGCTTTCTTT CASSLVDGLPARAFF
TRBJ1-2 TRBV29-1 NA NA TGCAGCGTTGAGATTCGGGGACGGGAGCATAACTATGGCTACACCTTC CSVEIRGREHNYGYTF
TRBJ2-1 TRBV18 NA NA TGTGCCAGCTCACCTATAGCGGTGGACAATGAGCAGTTCTTC CASSPIAVDNEQFF
TRBJ1-6 TRBV19 NA NA TGTGCCAGTGGTCAGGGGAATTCACCCCTCCACTTT CASGQGNSPLHF
TRBJ1-2 TRBV14 NA TRBD1 TGTGCCAGCAGCCCGACCCTCAGGGACAGAAGATGGTATGGCTACACCTTC CASSPTLRDRRWYGYTF
TRBJ1-1 TRBV5-8 NA NA TGTGCCAGCAGCGCGGGCGGGCTGACTGAAGCTTTCTTT CASSAGGLTEAFF
TRBJ2-7 TRBV7-2 NA TRBD2 TGTGCCAGCAGCACCACTAGCGGGGCCTCCTACGAGCAGTACTTC CASSTTSGASYEQYF
TRBJ2-7 TRBV30 NA TRBD1 TGTGCCTGGAGCACCGAGACAGGGTTCTTCGACGAGCAGTACTTC CAWSTETGFFDEQYF
TRBJ2-2 TRBV9 NA NA TGTGCCAGCAGCGTAGGGGGCCCGGCAGTAAAGACCGGGGAGCTGTTTTTT CASSVGGPAVKTGELFF
TRBJ2-1 TRBV9 NA TRBD2 TGTGCCAGCAGCGTAGGCACTAGCGGGAGATCGAGTGAGCAGTTCTTC CASSVGTSGRSSEQFF
TRBJ2-7 TRBV5-1 few TRBD1 TGCGCCAGCAGCCGAGATTGGGACAGGGTCTACGAGCAGTACTTC CASSRDWDRVYEQYF
TRBJ1-2 TRBV27 NA TRBD1 TGTGCCAGCAGTTTTGCCAGGGGGCGCGTAAGGGACTATGGCTACACCTTC CASSFARGRVRDYGYTF
TRBJ2-7 TRBV4-2 NA NA TGTGCCAGCAGCCGAGATCCGGGAACAAATAGCTACGAGCAGTACTTC CASSRDPGTNSYEQYF
TRBJ1-1 TRBV27 few NA TGTGCCAGCAGTTTATTGCGGGGTGAAGCTTTCTTT CASSLLRGEAFF
TRBJ1-1 TRBV5-1 NA TRBD1 TGCGCCAGCAGCCCCGGGACAGGGGTCGACACTGAAGCTTTCTTT CASSPGTGVDTEAFF
TRBJ2-3 TRBV6-5 few TRBD2 TGTGCCAGCAGACTAGCGGGAGCCGATACGCAGTATTTT CASRLAGADTQYF
TRBJ1-6 TRBV7-9 NA NA TGTGCCAGCAGCCCGACAATACCAACCCATTCACCCCTCCACTTT CASSPTIPTHSPLHF
TRBJ2-1 TRBV10-1 NA NA TGCGCCAGCATGCTCACCGGGAGTCTAGCCGCGGATGAGCAGTTCTTC CASMLTGSLAADEQFF
TRBJ1-6 TRBV5-4 few NA TGTGCCAGCAGCTTGGACAGCCCTTCACCCCTCCACTTT CASSLDSPSPLHF
TRBJ1-6 TRBV9 NA NA TGTGCCAGCAGCGCCGTAGGAGGCGATTCACCCCTCCACTTT CASSAVGGDSPLHF
TRBJ2-7 TRBV7-8 NA TRBD1 TGTGCCAGCAGCCTCGAGGACAGGGGCTACGAGCAGTACTTC CASSLEDRGYEQYF